The sequence of this T cell receptor beta chain was determined in a study of technical replicates of blood from several donors. Measured with immunoSEQ multiplex PCR; TCRdb has only the in-frame clones, and not every one. This sample has under 95,000 clones, with 90% to 95% found just once. The CDR3 has 16 residues. Germline assignment: CDR1 KGHSH and CDR2 LQKENI. Deletions cut 4 bases from V and 0 bases from J, with 13 bases between. Sequencing was performed on T cells isolated from PBMCs. The genes are TRBV18 and TRBJ1-3; unclear D gene. This receptor was taken from a human donor in good health. The CDR3 reads CASSQIREYSGNTIYF. In DNA, the CDR3 is TGTGCCAGCTCACAAATCCGGGAATACTCTGGAAACACCATATATTTT.